This record looks at one T cell receptor beta chain sequence and its context. The repertoire was sequenced with immunoSEQ multiplex PCR; TCRdb's copy has only in-frame clones and lacks some. This table holds 2 million to 2.5 million clones, about 92% found once. The data originate from a study of shared clonotypes between healthy human individuals. Study-level information: For every donor, three CD4 naive, three CD4 memory, two CD8 naive and one CD8 memory plates were used.

Germline-derived CDR1 and CDR2 are LGHNA and YNFKEQ. The CDR3 loop spans 16 amino acids. Sample: naive CD4+ T cells from PBMCs. As to subset: CD45RA+ positively selected. The rearrangement joins TRBV4-2 to TRBJ2-5, with 8 nucleotides matching TRBD2. The J call may be in error: the DNA end matches TRBJ2-7 better. This TCR was sampled from a man in his late teens or twenties in good health. Some clones in this sample may be carry-over from other donors' samples. The DNA for the CDR3 is TGTGCCAGCAGCTACCGTTACCGGGAGGGCCGATACGAGCAGTACTTC. The encoded protein is CASSYRYREGRYEQYF.